What follows are 26 T cell receptor beta chains derived from one specimen sequenced in a study of metastatic and nonmetastatic thyroid tumors. Patients were all untreated before their thyroid surgery. TCRdb re-called the PCR reads through MiXCR. The data hold approximately 20,000 clones, with 25% to 35% observed a single time. The material sequenced was tumor tissue. The receptors shown here come from a female donor with papillary thyroid cancer or a benign thyroid nodule (not recorded which). Some clones in this sample may be carry-over from other donors' samples.

This clone was seen ten or more times. The J gene is TRBJ2-1, the V gene TRBV3-1, with 10 nucleotides matching TRBD2. Germline assignment: CDR1 LGHDT and CDR2 YNNKEL (reference sequence). There are 16 residues in the CDR3. V lost 1 base, J lost 6 bases, and 6 bases stayed unmatched. The CDR3, as DNA: TGTGCCAGCAGCCAAGTGGGGACTAGCGCACTCAATGAGCAGTTCTTC. This codes for CASSQVGTSALNEQFF.

V usage is TRBV13 and J usage is TRBJ2-7; 9 bases are a match to TRBD1. The CDR3 length is 14 residues. The J segment lost 4 bases and the V segment lost 5 bases, leaving 6 bases of the junction unmatched. Looked up from germline, CDR1 is PRHDT and CDR2 is FYEKMQ (reference sequence). The CDR3 region has the DNA TGTGCCAGCAGCCTCACACAGGGGGCTTACGAGCAGTACTTC. The encoded protein is CASSLTQGAYEQYF.

This rearrangement joins TRBV4-2 to TRBJ2-3, with D perhaps matching TRBD1 (6 bases). V lost 4 bases to trimming and J lost 3 bases, with 26 bases between them. The CDR3 loop spans 19 amino acids. Germline V lookup: CDR1 LGHNA, CDR2 YNFKEQ. The CDR3 DNA sequence: TGTGCCAGCAGCCCCCGGGGTGGAGAGGGACACCGGGGAACAGATACGCAGTATTTT. Protein product: CASSPRGGEGHRGTDTQYF.

In its sample, this clone is medium-sized. The J gene is TRBJ2-7, the V gene TRBV28; the match to TRBD2 covers 7 bases. J was trimmed by 3 bases and V by 3 bases; bases with no gene match: 2. Germline CDR1 MDHEN, CDR2 SYDVKM. This CDR3 region has 13 residues. The CDR3 region is CASSFAGVYEQYF. CDR3 in DNA: TGTGCCAGCAGTTTTGCGGGAGTCTACGAGCAGTACTTC.

The sample holds a few counts of this clone. A read error may produce the germline difference seen at one junction end. The chain links TRBV28 to TRBJ2-6, with D perhaps matching TRBD1 (5 bases). There are 13 residues in the CDR3. The germline CDR1 and CDR2 sequences are MDHEN and SYDVKM. DNA of the CDR3: TGTGCCAGCAGTAGTGCTGGGGCCAACGTCCTTACTTTC. Encoded protein: CASSSAGANVLTF.

Comments on this clone: This may come from a read error, since a much larger clone is one base off. The rearrangement links TRBV7-9 to TRBJ1-1; D is ambiguous. Germline V gene data show CDR1 as SEHNR and CDR2 as FQNEAQ (reference sequence). The CDR3 consists of 12 residues. The V end was cut by 11 bases, the J end by 1 base, with 11 bases between. Here the CDR3 DNA reads TGTGCCGGCGGAGGGAAGAACACTGAAGCTTTCTTT. This codes for CAGGGKNTEAFF.

The gene calls are TRBV5-8 and TRBJ1-5; D call uncertain. The germline V and J ends were trimmed by 7 bases and 5 bases, with 16 bases remaining between them. The germline CDR1 and CDR2 sequences are SGHTS and YDEGEE. The CDR3 spans 14 residues. CDR3 nucleotide sequence: TGTGCCAGCGCGCCTGGGGTTAGTTATCAGCCCCAGCATTTT. This codes for CASAPGVSYQPQHF.

In its sample, this clone was seen many times. V usage is TRBV11-2 and J usage is TRBJ2-7; 7 positions agree with TRBD1. The length of the CDR3 is 16 residues. Trimming at V came to 5 bases and at J to 2 bases, leaving 12 bases not matched to a gene. The germline V gene has CDR1 SGHAT and CDR2 FQNNGV. The CDR3 DNA is TGTGCCAGCAGCGTTAGACAGGGTGGGTTAACCTACGAGCAGTACTTC. This encodes CASSVRQGGLTYEQYF. The full variable domain, completed using reference TRBV11-2 and TRBJ2-7, is EAGVAQSPRYKIIEKRQSVAFWCNPISGHATLYWYQQILGQGPKLLIQFQNNGVVDDSQLPKDRFSAERLKGVDSTLKIQPAKLEDSAVYLCASSVRQGGLTYEQYFGPGTRLTVT.

The chain combines TRBV28 with TRBJ2-3, with D perhaps matching TRBD2 (5 bases). Trimming removed 9 bases from V and 2 bases from J, with 18 bases in between. CDR1 and CDR2 (germline): MDHEN, SYDVKM. The CDR3 has 15 amino acids. The CDR3 DNA reads TGTGCCAGTAAAGTTGTGGGGAGCCTCACAGATACGCAGTATTTT. Protein product: CASKVVGSLTDTQYF.

This clone has a count of ten or more. This chain uses TRBV14 with TRBJ2-7; D uncertain. The CDR3 runs 13 residues. Trimming stripped 1 base from V and 4 bases from J, with 8 bases between. Per germline, CDR1 SGHDN and CDR2 FVKESK. The DNA for the CDR3 is TGTGCCAGCAGCCAAGGTTCAGTTTACGAGCAGTACTTC. Translation gives CASSQGSVYEQYF.

The J gene is TRBJ2-7, the V gene TRBV11-1; D perhaps matches TRBD1 (6 bases). The CDR3 sequence is 16 residues long. Germline V gene sequence: CDR1 SGHAT, CDR2 FQDESV (reference sequence). Trimming shortened V by 5 bases and J by 0 bases, and 17 bases separated the two germline ends. CDR3 coding DNA: TGTGCCAGCAGCAAGTCCACGGGACATAGCTCCTACGAGCAGTACTTC. It yields the protein CASSKSTGHSSYEQYF.

This chain joins TRBV12-3 or TRBV12-4 and TRBJ2-5; 8 bases are shared with TRBD1. CDR3 size: 15 residues. Germline trimming cut 3 bases from V and 4 bases from J; bases unmatched to any gene: 7. DNA for the CDR3: TGTGCCAGCAGTTTGGGGCAGGGGGCTCGAGAGACCCAGTACTTC. It encodes CASSLGQGARETQYF.

This clone was seen at least ten times. V gene TRBV10-1 combines with J gene TRBJ2-7, with 10 bases aligning to TRBD2. Germline V lookup: CDR1 WNHNN, CDR2 SYGVQD (reference sequence). The CDR3 loop spans 19 amino acids. J was trimmed by 0 bases and V by 2 bases; bases with no gene match: 13. In DNA, the CDR3 is TGCGCCAGCAGTGAGAGGGAGAAGGGACTAGCGAGAACCTCCTACGAGCAGTACTTC. Its translation: CASSEREKGLARTSYEQYF.

This clone was seen ten or more times. V usage is TRBV20-1 and J usage is TRBJ1-1; 7 nucleotides agree with TRBD1. The V segment lost 7 bases and the J segment 2 bases; nucleotides outside the gene matches: 4. The CDR3 is 12 residues long. Germline lookup yields CDR1 DFQATT and CDR2 SNEGSKA (reference sequence). As DNA, the CDR3 is TGCAGTGTTCACAGGGGTAACACTGAAGCTTTCTTT. The encoded protein is CSVHRGNTEAFF.

By proportion, this clone is medium-sized. The chain has TRBV12-3 or TRBV12-4 and TRBJ2-7, with 9 bases matching TRBD2. The CDR3 covers 14 residues. J lost 8 bases, V lost 3 bases, and 8 bases had no gene match. The CDR3 is CASSLGNSGRQQYF. The CDR3 DNA follows: TGTGCCAGCAGTTTGGGTAATAGCGGGAGACAGCAGTACTTC.

This clone was observed at least ten times. The J gene is TRBJ2-1, the V gene TRBV29-1, with D perhaps matching TRBD2 (5 bases). The ends were cut back, 4 bases at V and 0 bases at J, with 13 bases in the middle. Germline-derived CDR1 and CDR2 are SQVTM and ANQGSEA. The length of the CDR3 is 15 residues. The CDR3 reads CSVAPTGSSYNEQFF. DNA for the CDR3: TGCAGCGTTGCTCCCACGGGGAGCTCCTACAATGAGCAGTTCTTC.

The table lists this clone with many counts. This CDR3 is also generated by other DNA sequences in the sample. The CDR3 reads CSVHVLEPTDTQYF. The DNA of the CDR3 is TGCAGCGTTCATGTTTTAGAGCCCACAGATACGCAGTATTTT. This chain links TRBV29-1 with TRBJ2-3; the D is unclear. V was cut by 5 bases and J by 2 bases, with 14 bases left in between. CDR1 is SQVTM, CDR2 ANQGSEA, per germline. The CDR3 consists of 14 residues.

Points on this clone: At one of its ends the junction is not consistent with the germline gene, which may arise from a read error. The V call is TRBV11-3, the J call TRBJ2-2; D tentatively fits TRBD1 or TRBD2 (6 bases each). The CDR3 is made up of 16 amino acids. The germline gives CDR1 SGHNT, CDR2 YENEEA. This CDR3 is CVSSFTLGGHAGELFF. CDR3 bases: TGTGTCAGCAGCTTTACCCTGGGGGGCCACGCCGGGGAGCTGTTTTTT. Using reference TRBV11-3 and TRBJ2-2 for the parts outside the CDR3, the full variable domain is EAGVVQSPRYKIIEKKQPVAFWCNPISGHNTLYWYLQNLGQGPELLIRYENEEAVDDSQLPKDRFSAERLKGVDSTLKIQPAELGDSAVYLCVSSFTLGGHAGELFFGEGSRLTVL.

This clone qualifies as medium-sized (0.01 to 0.1%). The chain is built from TRBV3-1 and TRBJ2-5; TRBD1 might be the D (5 bases). Trimming left V 10 bases short and J 1 base short, with 16 bases between. In germline, CDR1 is LGHDT, CDR2 YNNKEL (reference sequence). The CDR3 length is 14 residues. CDR3 protein: CATSLIDSQETQYF. The DNA of the CDR3 is TGTGCCACCTCACTAATAGACAGCCAAGAGACCCAGTACTTC.

The rearrangement links TRBV6-2 or TRBV6-3 to TRBJ2-5; tentative D call: TRBD2 (6 bases). The CDR3 consists of 14 residues. Germline V gene data show CDR1 as MNHEY and CDR2 as SVGEGT. The V end was cut by 2 bases, the J end by 2 bases, with 9 bases between. The chain's CDR3 is CASSYTGVQETQYF. CDR3 sequence (DNA): TGTGCCAGCAGTTACACGGGAGTACAAGAGACCCAGTACTTC.

This clone was recorded many times. The rearrangement links TRBV13 to TRBJ2-1, with a tentative D call TRBD2 (5 bases). Trimming shortened V by 6 bases and J by 0 bases, and 12 bases separated the two germline ends. In germline, CDR1 is PRHDT, CDR2 FYEKMQ (reference sequence). The CDR3 length is 15 residues. DNA for the CDR3: TGTGCCAGCAGTACGCGGGCGCTCTCCTACAATGAGCAGTTCTTC. Translation gives CASSTRALSYNEQFF.

This clone was found many times. The V gene is TRBV7-8, the J gene TRBJ1-3; 7 nucleotides line up with TRBD1. J lost 5 bases, V lost 5 bases, and 6 bases had no gene match. This CDR3 comprises 14 residues. Germline V lookup: CDR1 SGHVS, CDR2 FQNEAQ. In nucleotides, the CDR3 is TGTGCCAGCAGCCTAGGGGACAGTAGAAACACCATATATTTT. As protein: CASSLGDSRNTIYF.

This clone was seen repeatedly, ten times or more. The chain uses TRBV19 and TRBJ1-1; D unresolved. From germline, CDR1 is LNHDA and CDR2 SQIVND (reference sequence). The CDR3 loop spans 14 amino acids. V was clipped by 6 bases and J by 0 bases, with 11 bases between them. In DNA, the CDR3 is TGTGCCAGTAGGACGACATATCTGAACACTGAAGCTTTCTTT. Encoded protein: CASRTTYLNTEAFF.

This clone has at least ten counts. The chain combines TRBV15 with TRBJ1-5, with a tentative D call TRBD1 (6 bases). The ends were cut back, 0 bases at V and 4 bases at J, with 16 bases in the middle. Looked up from germline, CDR1 is LNHNV and CDR2 is YYDKDF (reference sequence). The CDR3 extends over 17 amino acids. This CDR3 reads CATSRESVGAKNQPQHF. Written as DNA, the CDR3 is TGTGCCACCAGCAGAGAAAGCGTGGGGGCCAAAAATCAGCCCCAGCATTTT.

This rearrangement joins TRBV5-1 to TRBJ2-7, with TRBD2 as a possible D gene (5 bases). Germline lookup yields CDR1 SGHRS and CDR2 YFSETQ. This CDR3 contains 16 residues. V lost 0 bases and J 2 bases, leaving 15 bases between the germline ends. The chain's CDR3 is CASSLAPGLGTYEQYF. CDR3 coding DNA: TGCGCCAGCAGCTTGGCCCCTGGACTGGGAACCTACGAGCAGTACTTC.

By frequency in the sample, this clone is medium-sized (0.01 to 0.1%). The chain uses TRBV28 and TRBJ1-2; perhaps TRBD1 as D (6 bases). CDR3 size: 15 residues. The V end lost 3 bases, the J end lost 6 bases, and 17 bases lay between the germline ends. CDR1 MDHEN and CDR2 SYDVKM come from the germline V gene. For the CDR3, the DNA is TGTGCCAGCAGTTTTCCTACCACAGGGAAAAATGGCTACACCTTC. Its protein is CASSFPTTGKNGYTF.